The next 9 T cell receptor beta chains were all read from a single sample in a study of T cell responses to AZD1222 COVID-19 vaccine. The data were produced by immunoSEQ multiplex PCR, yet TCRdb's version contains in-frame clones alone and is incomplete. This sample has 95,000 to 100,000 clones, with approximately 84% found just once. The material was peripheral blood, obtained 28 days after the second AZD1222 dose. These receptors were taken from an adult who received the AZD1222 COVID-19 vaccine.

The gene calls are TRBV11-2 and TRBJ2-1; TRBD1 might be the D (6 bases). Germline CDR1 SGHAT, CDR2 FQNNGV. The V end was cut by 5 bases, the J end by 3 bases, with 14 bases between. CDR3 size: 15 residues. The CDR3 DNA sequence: TGTGCCAGCAGCGTATTAAAAGGGGGCTACAATGAGCAGTTCTTC. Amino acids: CASSVLKGGYNEQFF.

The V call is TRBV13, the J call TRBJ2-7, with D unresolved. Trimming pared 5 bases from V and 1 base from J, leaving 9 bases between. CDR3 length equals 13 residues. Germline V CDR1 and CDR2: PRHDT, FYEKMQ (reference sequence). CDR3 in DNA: TGTGCCAGCAGCCCCCTTGGATCCTACGAGCAGTACTTC. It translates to CASSPLGSYEQYF. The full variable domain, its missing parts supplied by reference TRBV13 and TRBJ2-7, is AAGVIQSPRHLIKEKRETATLKCYPIPRHDTVYWYQQGPGQDPQFLISFYEKMQSDKGSIPDRFSAQQFSDYHSELNMSSLELGDSALYFCASSPLGSYEQYFGPGTRLTVT.

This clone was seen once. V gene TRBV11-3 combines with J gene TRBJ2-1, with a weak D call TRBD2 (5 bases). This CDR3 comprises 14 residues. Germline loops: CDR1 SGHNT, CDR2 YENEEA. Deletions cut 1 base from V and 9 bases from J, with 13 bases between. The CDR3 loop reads CASSLATGFFEQFF. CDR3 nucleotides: TGTGCCAGCAGCTTAGCCACGGGATTCTTTGAGCAGTTCTTC. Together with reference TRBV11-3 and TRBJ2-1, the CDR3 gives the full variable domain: EAGVVQSPRYKIIEKKQPVAFWCNPISGHNTLYWYLQNLGQGPELLIRYENEEAVDDSQLPKDRFSAERLKGVDSTLKIQPAELGDSAVYLCASSLATGFFEQFFGPGTRLTVL.

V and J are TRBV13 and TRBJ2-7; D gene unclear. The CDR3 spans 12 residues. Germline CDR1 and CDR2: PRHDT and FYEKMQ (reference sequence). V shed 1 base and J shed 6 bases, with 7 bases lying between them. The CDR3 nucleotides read TGTGCCAGCAGCTTAGAGCCGGGCGAGCAGTACTTC. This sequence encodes CASSLEPGEQYF.

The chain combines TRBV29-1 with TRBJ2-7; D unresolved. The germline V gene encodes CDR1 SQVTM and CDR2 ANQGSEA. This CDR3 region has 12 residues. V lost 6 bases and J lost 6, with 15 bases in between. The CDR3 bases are TGCAGCGTGCTATCCCCCCCGGGCGAGCAGTACTTC. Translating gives CSVLSPPGEQYF.

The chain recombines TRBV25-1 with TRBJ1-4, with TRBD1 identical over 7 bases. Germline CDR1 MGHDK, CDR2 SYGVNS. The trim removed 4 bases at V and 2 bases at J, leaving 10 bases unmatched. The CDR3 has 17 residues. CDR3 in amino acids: CASSVLLQQGTNEKLFF. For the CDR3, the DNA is TGTGCCAGCAGTGTTCTACTCCAACAGGGGACTAATGAAAAACTGTTTTTT.

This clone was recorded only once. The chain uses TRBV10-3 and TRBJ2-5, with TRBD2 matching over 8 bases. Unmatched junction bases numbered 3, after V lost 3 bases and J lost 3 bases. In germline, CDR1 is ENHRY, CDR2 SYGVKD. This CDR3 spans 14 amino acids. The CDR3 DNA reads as TGTGCCATCAGTGATCAAGCGGGGGAAGAGACCCAGTACTTC. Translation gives CAISDQAGEETQYF.

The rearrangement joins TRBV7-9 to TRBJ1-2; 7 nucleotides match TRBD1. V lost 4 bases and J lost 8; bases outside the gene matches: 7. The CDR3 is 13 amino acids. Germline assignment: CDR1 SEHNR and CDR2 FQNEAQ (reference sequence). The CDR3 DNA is TGTGCCAGCAGCTCACAGGGGTTAGACGGCTACACCTTC. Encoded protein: CASSSQGLDGYTF.

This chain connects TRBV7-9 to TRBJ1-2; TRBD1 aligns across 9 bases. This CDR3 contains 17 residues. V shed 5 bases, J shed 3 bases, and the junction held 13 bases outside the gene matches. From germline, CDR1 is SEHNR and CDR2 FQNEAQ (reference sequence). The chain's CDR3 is CASSPSLGQGRDYGYTF. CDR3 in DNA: TGTGCCAGCAGCCCAAGCCTGGGACAGGGAAGGGACTATGGCTACACCTTC.